A single sample gave rise to the 27 T cell receptor beta chains below, sequenced in a study of blood T cell repertoires in COVID-19. The method was immunoSEQ multiplex PCR; TCRdb's version includes in-frame clones alone and lacks a portion of them. There are approximately 92,000 clones in the sample; approximately 82% occur only once, and around 4.1% lies in the top ten. Sample: peripheral blood. These receptors originate from a man in his fifties or sixties with acute or convalescent COVID-19.

This clone has a single count. This rearrangement joins TRBV19 to TRBJ1-2, with 10 bases aligning to TRBD1. The ends lost 7 bases at V and 4 bases at J; junction bases unmatched: 9. The germline CDR1 and CDR2 sequences are LNHDA and SQIVND (reference sequence). The CDR3 runs 15 residues. DNA for the CDR3: TGTGCCAGTACATCGGGACAGGGGATGGGCTATGGCTACACCTTC. Translating gives CASTSGQGMGYGYTF.

CDR3 protein: CASSQGQVNQPQHF. Written as DNA, the CDR3 is TGCGCCAGCAGCCAAGGGCAGGTTAATCAGCCCCAGCATTTT. The rearrangement uses TRBV4-1 and TRBJ1-5; D remains ambiguous. V gave up 1 base and J gave up 4 bases, with 8 bases separating them. This CDR3 is 14 amino acids long. Per germline, CDR1 MGHRA and CDR2 YSYEKL.

The chain links TRBV5-1 to TRBJ1-2; 7 bases align to TRBD1. V was pared by 3 bases and J by 4 bases, with 6 bases of the junction left unmatched. The CDR3 is made up of 14 amino acids. CDR1 and CDR2 (germline): SGHRS, YFSETQ. In DNA, the CDR3 is TGCGCCAGCAGCTCGGAGGGGGCGCGCTATGGCTACACCTTC. It is translated as CASSSEGARYGYTF.

The chain joins TRBV24-1 to TRBJ1-2, with D perhaps TRBD1 (5 bases). The CDR3 runs to 14 residues. CDR1 KGHDR and CDR2 SFDVKD come from the germline V gene. V lost 5 bases and J 3 bases, leaving 12 bases between the germline ends. CDR3 in DNA: TGTGCCACCAGTGCGGCAGGGAAAGACTATGGCTACACCTTC. Translation gives CATSAAGKDYGYTF.

The rearrangement joins TRBV5-4 to TRBJ2-1, with 8 bases matching TRBD2. The CDR3 covers 15 residues. The germline gives CDR1 SGHNT, CDR2 YYREEE (reference sequence). Germline trimming cut 4 bases from V and 1 base from J; bases unmatched to any gene: 4. Here the CDR3 reads CASSTGLGSYNEQFF. CDR3 bases: TGTGCCAGCAGCACGGGACTAGGGTCCTACAATGAGCAGTTCTTC.

This chain uses TRBV7-2 with TRBJ1-1; 9 bases line up with TRBD1. CDR3 length equals 16 residues. Germline values: CDR1 SGHTA, CDR2 FQGNSA. V was clipped by 1 base and J by 3 bases; unmatched bases: 6. CDR3 loop: CASSLGSGTGYTEAFF. The CDR3, as DNA: TGTGCCAGCAGCTTAGGGTCTGGGACAGGGTACACTGAAGCTTTCTTT. The whole variable domain, remainder taken from reference TRBV7-2 and TRBJ1-1, is GAGVSQSPSNKVTEKGKDVELRCDPISGHTALYWYRQSLGQGLEFLIYFQGNSAPDKSGLPSDRFSAERTGGSVSTLTIQRTQQEDSAVYLCASSLGSGTGYTEAFFGQGTRLTVV.

Only one count was recorded for this clone. The chain is built from TRBV5-1 and TRBJ1-1; possibly TRBD1 for D (6 bases). V dropped 4 bases and J dropped 1 base, with 11 bases sitting between them. The CDR3 consists of 14 residues. CDR1 and CDR2 (germline): SGHRS, YFSETQ. CDR3 nucleotides: TGCGCCAGCAGCCAGGGGATCGGGAACACTGAAGCTTTCTTT. This translates into CASSQGIGNTEAFF.

DNA of the CDR3: TGTGCCAGCAGCCTGTCCCCGGACAGGGAAGCTTTCTTT. It yields the protein CASSLSPDREAFF. J is TRBJ1-1 and V is TRBV7-8; 7 nucleotides align to TRBD1. V shed 5 bases and J 8 bases; nucleotides not matched to a gene: 8. The germline CDR1 and CDR2 sequences are SGHVS and FQNEAQ. The CDR3 runs 13 residues. Based on the CDR3 plus reference TRBV7-8 and TRBJ1-1, the full variable domain is GAGVSQSPRYKVAKRGQDVALRCDPISGHVSLFWYQQALGQGPEFLTYFQNEAQLDKSGLPSDRFFAERPEGSVSTLKIQRTQQEDSAVYLCASSLSPDREAFFGQGTRLTVV.

The chain recombines TRBV5-8 with TRBJ1-1; 9 nucleotides agree with TRBD1. The trim removed 0 bases at V and 8 bases at J, leaving 8 bases unmatched. This CDR3 comprises 15 residues. Germline V CDR1 and CDR2: SGHTS, YDEGEE. Written as DNA, the CDR3 is TGTGCCAGCAGCTTGGCCACAGGGGGCAGATCCGAAGCTTTCTTT. This gives the protein CASSLATGGRSEAFF.

The rearrangement joins TRBV5-1 to TRBJ1-2; no clear D gene. Germline assignment: CDR1 SGHRS and CDR2 YFSETQ. This CDR3 contains 13 residues. The germline V and J ends were trimmed by 7 bases and 7 bases, with 17 bases remaining between them. Here the CDR3 DNA reads TGCGCCAGCGGTACAGATTTCTTTGTTGGCTACACCTTC. Its translation: CASGTDFFVGYTF.

The rearrangement links TRBV10-3 to TRBJ2-6; 9 bases match TRBD1. Germline values: CDR1 ENHRY, CDR2 SYGVKD. Trimming at V came to 7 bases and at J to 0 bases, leaving 7 bases not matched to a gene. The length of the CDR3 is 17 residues. For the CDR3, the DNA is TGTGCCATCACTGGGGGGACAGGGAGCTCTGGGGCCAACGTCCTGACTTTC. Translating gives CAITGGTGSSGANVLTF.

V gene TRBV7-6 combines with J gene TRBJ2-1, with 7 nucleotides matching TRBD2. This CDR3 has 15 residues. Trimming removed 3 bases from V and 7 bases from J; junction bases left unmatched: 9. Germline values: CDR1 SGHVS, CDR2 FNYEAQ. In nucleotides, the CDR3 is TGTGCCAGCAGCTTGGAAACGGGGGGATGGAATGAGCAGTTCTTC. Translating gives CASSLETGGWNEQFF.

The chain is built from TRBV10-2 and TRBJ2-7; 9 nucleotides line up with TRBD2. Trimming took 6 bases from V and 1 from J; bases not matched to a gene: 1. Germline V gives CDR1 WSHSY, CDR2 SAAADI. The CDR3 is 13 residues long. The CDR3 nucleotides are TGCGCCAGCAGCCTAGCGGGGTCCTACGAGCAGTACTTC. This sequence encodes CASSLAGSYEQYF.

The chain combines TRBV6-1 with TRBJ2-1, with no clear D. The V gene lost 3 bases and the J gene lost 0 bases, with 6 bases spanning the gap. Per germline, CDR1 MNHNS and CDR2 SASEGT. This CDR3 region has 14 residues. CDR3 coding DNA: TGTGCCAGCAGTGAGACACCCTCCTACAATGAGCAGTTCTTC. Residues: CASSETPSYNEQFF.

V usage is TRBV7-9 and J usage is TRBJ2-6; D remains ambiguous. CDR3 length: 17 amino acids. Germline assignment: CDR1 SEHNR and CDR2 FQNEAQ (reference sequence). Trimming took off 5 bases at V and 0 bases at J, with 14 bases between the two ends. In DNA form, the CDR3 reads TGTGCCAGCAGCCCCCGCGGAGTGAGCTCTGGGGCCAACGTCCTGACTTTC. Translation gives CASSPRGVSSGANVLTF.

The rearrangement uses TRBV6-5 and TRBJ2-6; a possible D gene is TRBD1 (6 bases). The CDR3 runs 15 residues. Germline CDR1 MNHEY, CDR2 SVGAGI. Trimming pared 6 bases from V and 3 bases from J, leaving 12 bases between. The CDR3 bases are TGTGCCAGCAGGGACAGCACGGGTGGGGCCAACGTCCTGACTTTC. It encodes CASRDSTGGANVLTF.

This clone has more than one count but fewer than ten. The CDR3 DNA follows: TGTGCCAGCAGCTTCACAGGGCCCACCCAGGAAGCTTTCTTT. This codes for CASSFTGPTQEAFF. This rearrangement joins TRBV11-2 to TRBJ1-1, with D tentatively TRBD1 (6 bases). This CDR3 region has 14 residues. Germline lookup yields CDR1 SGHAT and CDR2 FQNNGV. The V end was cut by 3 bases, the J end by 8 bases, with 16 bases between.

The V and J genes are TRBV18 and TRBJ1-1; tentative D call: TRBD1 (6 bases). Trimming pared 2 bases from V and 6 bases from J, leaving 16 bases between. The CDR3 has 15 amino acids. Germline V gene data show CDR1 as KGHSH and CDR2 as LQKENI. The CDR3 DNA reads as TGTGCCAGCTCACCATTCAAGGACAGTATGGCTGAAGCTTTCTTT. Translation: CASSPFKDSMAEAFF.

The gene calls are TRBV3-1 (or the pseudogene TRBV3-2) and TRBJ2-2, with D uncertain. V lost 4 bases and J lost 1, with 7 bases in between. Per germline, CDR1 LGHDT and CDR2 YNNKEL (reference sequence). This CDR3 contains 14 residues. DNA for the CDR3: TGTGCCAGCAGCCCCTTAGTGAACACCGGGGAGCTGTTTTTT. This translates into CASSPLVNTGELFF.

As DNA, the CDR3 is TGTGCCAGCAGTTGGGGGGGAGGTGTCAAAAACATTCAGTACTTC. Protein product: CASSWGGGVKNIQYF. The V call is TRBV27, the J call TRBJ2-4, with 7 bases that match TRBD2. Losses at the gene ends were 4 bases for V and 3 bases for J; bases not matched to a gene: 6. The CDR3 runs 15 residues. Germline V gives CDR1 MNHEY, CDR2 SMNVEV (reference sequence).

This clone was observed at least ten times. The gene calls are TRBV9 and TRBJ2-7; 9 bases are shared with TRBD2. This CDR3 is built from 15 residues. Germline-derived CDR1 and CDR2 are SGDLS and YYNGEE. Trimming at V came to 0 bases and at J to 1 base, leaving 2 bases not matched to a gene. The CDR3 region is CASSVGTSGSYEQYF. DNA of the CDR3: TGTGCCAGCAGCGTAGGTACTAGCGGGTCCTACGAGCAGTACTTC.

This clone was detected only once. V and J are TRBV11-3 and TRBJ1-1; 7 bases map to TRBD1. Germline assignment: CDR1 SGHNT and CDR2 YENEEA. There are 18 residues in the CDR3. The V gene end was trimmed by 5 bases and the J gene end by 1 base; junction bases not matched to a gene: 16. CDR3 coding DNA: TGTGCCAGCAGCCCGCCGGGACAGTCAATTAAGGGGAACACTGAAGCTTTCTTT. Its protein is CASSPPGQSIKGNTEAFF. Looking up the rest from reference TRBV11-3 and TRBJ1-1 gives the full variable domain: EAGVVQSPRYKIIEKKQPVAFWCNPISGHNTLYWYLQNLGQGPELLIRYENEEAVDDSQLPKDRFSAERLKGVDSTLKIQPAELGDSAVYLCASSPPGQSIKGNTEAFFGQGTRLTVV.

The J gene is TRBJ1-6, the V gene TRBV30; D is uncertain. This CDR3 is 12 amino acids long. Germline values: CDR1 GTSNPN, CDR2 SVGIG (reference sequence). V shed 4 bases and J shed 3 bases, with 4 bases lying between them. As DNA, the CDR3 is TGTGCCTGGAACTTCTATAATTCACCCCTCCACTTT. This translates into CAWNFYNSPLHF.

The rearrangement links TRBV6-2 or TRBV6-3 to TRBJ1-1, with D tentatively TRBD1 (6 bases). The V and J ends lost 2 bases and 4 bases respectively, with 14 bases between them. The CDR3 has 15 residues. Per the germline V gene, CDR1 is MNHEY and CDR2 is SVGEGT. The CDR3 loop reads CASSYGLGGVTEAFF. The CDR3, as DNA: TGTGCCAGCAGTTACGGTCTAGGGGGAGTCACTGAAGCTTTCTTT.

This clone was seen at least ten times. The rearrangement links TRBV30 to TRBJ1-1; D is ambiguous. V lost 5 bases and J 1 base, leaving 11 bases between the germline ends. From germline, CDR1 is GTSNPN and CDR2 SVGIG (reference sequence). This CDR3 is built from 13 residues. CDR3 nucleotide sequence: TGTGCCTGGTCTGGACTCGCGAACACTGAAGCTTTCTTT. Translating gives CAWSGLANTEAFF.

This clone appeared a few times. This rearrangement joins TRBV2 to TRBJ2-4; weak D call: TRBD2 (6 bases). Germline CDR1 reads SNHLY; CDR2 reads FYNNEI. The CDR3 is made up of 17 amino acids. The V end was cut by 6 bases, the J end by 0 bases, with 18 bases between. The CDR3 bases are TGTGCCAGCAGAGACCCCTCGGGGGAATTAGCCAAAAACATTCAGTACTTC. Translation gives CASRDPSGELAKNIQYF.

CDR3 sequence (DNA): TGTGCCAGCAGCCCGGGGGTCGGACAGGGATATGAGCAGTTCTTC. It yields the protein CASSPGVGQGYEQFF. The chain has TRBV7-8 and TRBJ2-1; 8 bases agree with TRBD1. CDR3 length: 15 residues. Unmatched junction bases numbered 11, after V lost 5 bases and J lost 8 bases. Germline V gene lookup returns CDR1 SGHVS and CDR2 FQNEAQ.